One and the same sample provided the 18 T cell receptor beta chains below, sequenced in a study of T cell changes during pregnancy in multiple sclerosis. TCRdb's copy holds only in-frame clones and misses some; the assay was immunoSEQ multiplex PCR. The sample includes 30,000 to 40,000 clones, about 92% of them seen just once. The starting material was CD8+ T cells from peripheral blood mononuclear cells, obtained in the third trimester of pregnancy. All receptors derive from a female donor with multiple sclerosis, enrolled in a pregnancy study.

This clone has a handful of counts. The chain carries TRBV9 and TRBJ1-1; 8 bases map to TRBD1. The germline V gene has CDR1 SGDLS and CDR2 YYNGEE. V was clipped by 6 bases and J by 7 bases; unmatched bases: 5. The CDR3 extends over 12 amino acids. The CDR3 DNA reads as TGTGCCAGCAACCTTGGACAGGGTGAAGCTTTCTTT. Amino acid sequence: CASNLGQGEAFF.

V is TRBV10-3 and J is TRBJ1-2; TRBD1 matches at 11 bases. The CDR3 runs 14 residues. Trimming cost V 10 bases and J 2 bases; bases outside gene matches: 6. Germline V CDR1 and CDR2: ENHRY, SYGVKD. In DNA form, the CDR3 reads TGTGCCACCTGGACAGGGGGCGCAAACTATGGCTACACCTTC. This encodes CATWTGGANYGYTF.

The CDR3 sequence is CASSFGRFSYEQYF. CDR3 nucleotides: TGTGCCAGCAGTTTCGGGAGATTCTCCTACGAGCAGTACTTC. The rearrangement links TRBV27 to TRBJ2-7, with D possibly matching TRBD2 (6 bases). CDR1 MNHEY and CDR2 SMNVEV come from the germline V gene (reference sequence). Trimming shortened V by 3 bases and J by 0 bases, and 9 bases separated the two germline ends. The CDR3 has 14 residues.

The V call is TRBV5-1, the J call TRBJ2-5; 11 bases align to TRBD1. V dropped 2 bases and J dropped 4; count of bases not matched to a gene: 7. The CDR3 sequence is 16 residues long. Germline CDR1 is SGHRS and CDR2 is YFSETQ. The CDR3 loop is CASSFWGQGGGETQYF. The CDR3, as DNA: TGCGCCAGCAGCTTCTGGGGACAGGGGGGGGGAGAGACCCAGTACTTC.

The CDR3 loop is CASSLKAGVTDTQYF. The DNA for the CDR3 is TGTGCCAGCAGCTTAAAGGCGGGGGTGACAGATACGCAGTATTTT. V and J are TRBV7-3 and TRBJ2-3; TRBD2 matches at 7 bases. CDR3 length: 15 residues. CDR1 is SGHTA and CDR2 is FQGTGA in the germline V gene. Unmatched junction bases numbered 4, after V lost 1 base and J lost 3 bases.

The CDR3: CAAGQGAGTDTQYF. The DNA of the CDR3 is TGTGCTGCAGGACAGGGGGCTGGAACAGATACGCAGTATTTT. The chain couples TRBV12-5 to TRBJ2-3; 11 nucleotides agree with TRBD1. With 11 bases clipped from V and 3 bases from J, the junction kept 7 bases outside the gene matches. The CDR3 extends over 14 amino acids. Germline assignment: CDR1 LGHNT and CDR2 FRNRAP.

The chain couples TRBV27 to TRBJ2-7, with D possibly matching TRBD2 (5 bases). This CDR3 contains 13 residues. With 3 bases removed from V and 5 bases from J, the gap between germline ends came to 11 bases. The germline V gene encodes CDR1 MNHEY and CDR2 SMNVEV (reference sequence). The CDR3 bases are TGTGCCAGCAGTTTGGCAGGAGGCCACGAGCAGTACTTC. Amino acid sequence: CASSLAGGHEQYF.

In its sample, this clone was seen once. The chain joins TRBV9 to TRBJ2-1, with D uncertain. Germline CDR1 is SGDLS and CDR2 is YYNGEE. Trimming left V 1 base short and J 0 bases short, with 11 bases between. The CDR3 covers 16 residues. CDR3 region: CASSVSLQSSYNEQFF. The CDR3 DNA reads as TGTGCCAGCAGCGTATCATTACAAAGCTCCTACAATGAGCAGTTCTTC.

The chain couples TRBV2 to TRBJ1-2; no reliable D call. V lost 8 bases to trimming and J lost 3 bases, with 7 bases between them. The CDR3 totals 11 residues. Germline lookup yields CDR1 SNHLY and CDR2 FYNNEI. Here the CDR3 DNA reads TGTGCCAGCGTCTCGTACTATGGCTACACCTTC. Translation: CASVSYYGYTF.

The J gene is TRBJ2-1, the V gene TRBV9; 12 positions agree with TRBD1. With 3 bases clipped from V and 7 bases from J, the junction kept 8 bases outside the gene matches. The germline CDR1 and CDR2 sequences are SGDLS and YYNGEE. This CDR3 comprises 16 residues. In DNA form, the CDR3 reads TGTGCCAGCAGCGCCCCCACGGGACAGGGGGCAAATGAGCAGTTCTTC. Its translation is CASSAPTGQGANEQFF.

This chain joins TRBV2 and TRBJ2-7; TRBD1 is a possible D gene (8 bases). The germline V gene has CDR1 SNHLY and CDR2 FYNNEI. V was clipped by 6 bases and J by 4 bases, with 13 bases between them. The length of the CDR3 is 13 residues. CDR3 bases: TGTGCCAGCAGGACAGGGGAGGGGTACGAGCAGTACTTC. This gives the protein CASRTGEGYEQYF.

This clone was detected only a few times. This chain connects TRBV9 to TRBJ2-3, with D possibly TRBD1 on 5 matching bases. This CDR3 spans 13 amino acids. Germline CDR1 reads SGDLS; CDR2 reads YYNGEE. V dropped 4 bases and J dropped 6 bases, with 12 bases sitting between them. CDR3: CASSPTAFDTQYF. The DNA of the CDR3 is TGTGCCAGCAGCCCGACAGCGTTTGATACGCAGTATTTT.

The chain has TRBV15 and TRBJ2-5; 9 bases agree with TRBD2. The ends lost 1 base at V and 4 bases at J; junction bases unmatched: 4. The CDR3 consists of 15 residues. Germline assignment: CDR1 LNHNV and CDR2 YYDKDF (reference sequence). The CDR3 loop is CATSRVYSGGETQYF. CDR3 bases: TGTGCCACCAGCAGAGTCTATAGCGGGGGAGAGACCCAGTACTTC.

The V gene is TRBV6-5, the J gene TRBJ2-2; D gene uncertain. The ends were cut back, 5 bases at V and 5 bases at J, with 6 bases in the middle. The length of the CDR3 is 12 residues. Germline V gene lookup returns CDR1 MNHEY and CDR2 SVGAGI. Written as DNA, the CDR3 is TGTGCCAGCAGTCTGACTACCGGGGAGCTGTTTTTT. Translated: CASSLTTGELFF.

This clone has just one count. The gene calls are TRBV19 and TRBJ1-5; D call uncertain. The CDR3 extends over 15 amino acids. The V gene's germline CDR1 is LNHDA and CDR2 SQIVND (reference sequence). The V and J ends lost 0 bases and 3 bases respectively, with 9 bases between them. The CDR3 nucleotides are TGTGCCAGTAGTATAGATGGAGACGCCAATCAGCCCCAGCATTTT. Its protein product is CASSIDGDANQPQHF.

The chain is built from TRBV19 and TRBJ2-1, with D unresolved. The CDR3 length is 15 residues. The V end lost 10 bases, the J end lost 0 bases, and 16 bases lay between the germline ends. Germline V gene sequence: CDR1 LNHDA, CDR2 SQIVND (reference sequence). CDR3 amino acids: CATSVALSSYNEQFF. CDR3 in DNA: TGTGCCACAAGCGTGGCCCTGAGCTCCTACAATGAGCAGTTCTTC.

This clone was seen a single time. This chain joins TRBV25-1 and TRBJ1-1, with TRBD1 identical over 7 bases. Germline CDR1 is MGHDK and CDR2 is SYGVNS. J gave up 1 base and V 4 bases, and 6 bases lay outside the gene matches. The CDR3 is 15 residues long. Here the CDR3 DNA reads TGTGCCAGCAGTGCGGGGACAGCCGAGAACACTGAAGCTTTCTTT. As protein: CASSAGTAENTEAFF.

This chain connects TRBV11-2 to TRBJ2-7, with D possibly matching TRBD1 (6 bases). V shed 4 bases and J shed 2 bases, with 21 bases lying between them. The CDR3 contains 17 residues. CDR1 is SGHAT, CDR2 FQNNGV, per germline. The CDR3 loop reads CASSSLQGLPIPYEQYF. In DNA, the CDR3 is TGTGCCAGCAGCTCGTTACAGGGTCTGCCTATCCCCTACGAGCAGTACTTC.